This T cell receptor beta chain was identified during a study of blood T cell repertoires in COVID-19 (dated by TCRdb to 2018 to 2020). Background on the whole study: Samples from collaborators originated in the United States, Italy and Spain and spanned both the acute and convalescent phases of COVID-19. The prospective study material was composed of cDNA or gDNA derived from T cells, B-cell-depleted T cells, or PBMCs. Subjects who had been exposed to COVID-19, were actively infected with it, or had recovered from it provided the deeply sampled blood TCRbeta repertoires that made up the dataset. A freely available public database, intended as a resource for researchers studying the immune response to SARS-CoV-2, is where the repertoires were released. The samples were drawn from the first 160 participants of the ongoing ImmuneRACE study and from 950 to 1,500 subjects provided by 6 global collaborators. A de-identified subject ID, COVID-19 status, age in years and sex were almost always included in the sample metadata. Where available, HLA class I and class II types were obtained from metadata supplied by the sample provider rather than from assay-based typing. Study-wide conclusions, independent of this receptor: The quantity of clinical and demographic metadata differed by source and by participant and was supplied without curation.

As concerns this clone: The antigen it recognizes is unknown. No much larger clone exists at a distance of one base, and base qualities are not known.

In the germline V gene, CDR1 corresponds to SNHLY and CDR2 to FYNNEI. For this chain, trimming is 6 bases at the V end and 0 bases at the J end, and the number of junction bases without a gene match is 9. From its cysteine to its phenylalanine, the CDR3 spans 16 amino acids. Kept here is only the CDR3 DNA, which spans 48 bases and is read in frame from base 1. Participants in the prospective study were enrolled through a virtual design, were aged about 18 to 90 years, and lived in roughly 24 United States geographic areas. To assign participants to cohorts, the prospective study relied on clinical history that participants themselves reported in a screening survey and a study questionnaire. For ImmuneRACE Cohort 3, a participant was defined as recovered based on two consecutive negative NP/OP PCR tests, clearance by a healthcare professional, or resolution of symptoms. In the prospective study, mobile phlebotomists collected whole blood, serum and a nasopharyngeal or oropharyngeal swab from each participant. Prospective study participants could optionally give additional blood draws and questionnaires over an approximately two-month period. Before DNA extraction, prospective study blood samples were shipped either frozen or at room temperature.

The immunoSEQ Assay, a bias-controlled multiplex PCR, was used to amplify TCRbeta CDR3 regions from genomic DNA. The source study handled its data this way. Within the assay, amplification of reference gene primers was used to estimate how many nucleated cells each sample contained. To quantify the absolute abundance of each unique TCRbeta CDR3 rearrangement, sequence reads were collapsed and filtered. Productive Simpson clonality was computed per sample as the square root of Simpson's diversity index over productive rearrangements. Here the immuneACCESS table is served through TCRdb, limited to in-frame sequences with V and J called. Missing clones are a known gap in these copies; in checked studies unresolved V genes cover under half, and the rest lacks a known reason. V and J calls and clone size are given by that table; D and trimming were obtained from the DNA. Recorded for this sample are a few hundred thousand clones; roughly four fifths of them occurred a single time. Around 5.1% of the sample is held by the ten biggest clonotypes.

The rearrangement joined TRBV2 to TRBJ2-3; 7 junctional bases match TRBD2. This TCR was recovered from a woman aged 45-60 years who had recovered from COVID-19. Input material: PBMCs or T cells enriched from blood (not recorded which). The bases are TGTGCCAGCAGGCTCCGGGACTACACTAGCACAGATACGCAGTATTTT. It is translated as CASRLRDYTSTDTQYF.